This entry concerns a single TCR beta chain. Germline lookup yields CDR1 MNHEY and CDR2 SVGAGI. The CDR3 covers 14 residues. Deletions cut 8 bases from V and 4 bases from J, with 14 bases between. These data come from a study of blood T cell repertoires in COVID-19. Overall study context: From T cells, B-cell-depleted T cells, or PBMCs came the material, which was cDNA or gDNA.

Study processing details: Counts of nucleated cells, estimated from reference gene primer amplification, were obtained. TCRdb keeps only in-frame clones here, not all; method: immunoSEQ multiplex PCR. Clone size and the V and J calls come from that table; the DNA yielded D and trimming. There are fewer than 250,000 clones in the sample; 80% to 90% occur only once, and 0.78% lies in the top ten. The TCR was taken from a woman aged 70-85 years with acute or convalescent COVID-19. The chain employs TRBV6-5 and TRBJ2-2, with a tentative D call TRBD2 (6 bases). The sequenced material came from peripheral blood. In DNA, the CDR3 is TGTGCCAGCTCGGGACTCAGCCCCACCGGGGAGCTGTTTTTT. Amino acids: CASSGLSPTGELFF.